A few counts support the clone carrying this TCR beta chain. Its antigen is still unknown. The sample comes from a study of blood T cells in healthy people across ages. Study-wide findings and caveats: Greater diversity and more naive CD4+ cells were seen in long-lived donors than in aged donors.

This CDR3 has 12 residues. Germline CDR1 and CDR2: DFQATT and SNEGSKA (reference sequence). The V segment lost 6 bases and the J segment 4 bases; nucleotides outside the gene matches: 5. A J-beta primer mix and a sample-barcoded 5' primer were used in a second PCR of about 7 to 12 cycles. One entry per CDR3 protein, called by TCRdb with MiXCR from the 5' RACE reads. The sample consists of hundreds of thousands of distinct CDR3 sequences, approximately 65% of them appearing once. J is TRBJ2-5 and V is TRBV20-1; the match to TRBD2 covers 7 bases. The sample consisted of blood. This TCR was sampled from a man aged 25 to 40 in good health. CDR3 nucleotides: TGCAGTGCCCCCGGACTAGGAGAGACCCAGTACTTC. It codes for CSAPGLGETQYF.